This T cell receptor beta chain appears in the sequencing data of a study of cytomegalovirus exposure and HLA in healthy donors listed by TCRdb under 2017. Broadly, across the study: An earlier analysis of some 620 of the donors reported about 300 Gb of sequence data and 90 million to 120 million unique TCR beta sequences obtained from about 170 million T cells. All discovery cohort repertoires had been generated on a single sequencing platform. Because of strong linkage in the cohort, roughly five DR-DQ haplotypes were treated as single units for association and clustering. Genome-wide SNP genotypes for about 65% of the roughly 670 donors were used in a later genetic analysis, which treated that subset as a discovery cohort. Among under 450 genotyped donors of the cohort, an average of roughly 240,000 unique TCR beta nucleotide sequences were sequenced per donor, about a sixth of them non-productive. In addition to the first cohort of 666 subjects, a separate validation cohort of 130 or so different subjects was used. About 320 gigabases of sequencing data and 80 million or so unique TCR sequences were included in an early release covering around 650 HLA-typed donors. Class I and class II HLA loci were covered by the typing at four-digit resolution. The study used immunosequencing to profile the T cell repertoires of approximately 650 subjects and linked those repertoires to cytomegalovirus serostatus. The study was designed to test whether signatures of past pathogen exposure could be identified by cataloging public T cell receptors. Of the 398 genotyped donors, over 80% were placed in the genetic ancestry cluster associated with self-reported Caucasian donors. In the later analysis, no new phenotypic data were used to find candidate immune exposures; instead, reliance was placed on TCR beta sequences and their occurrence across donors. Donor age, sex, ethnicity and CMV serostatus were compiled alongside the repertoire data. To decide whether each TCR beta V gene segment behaved as functional or pseudogenic, an earlier analysis of approximately 590 of the donors relied on high-throughput TCR beta sequencing. A later analysis re-analyzed previously published TCR beta repertoires from 550 to 700 donors and added high-resolution HLA genotyping to study TCR occurrence patterns. High-throughput TCR immunosequencing, statistical association of individual TCRs with disease status, and machine learning were combined to predict cytomegalovirus infection status. Typing coverage differed by locus: A, B, C, DRB1 and DQB1 were typed in roughly 620-630 donors, DQA1 in roughly 500, DPA1 in some 570, and DPB1 in 472. Overall study results and their limits: An earlier analysis of approximately 600 of the donors showed that most TCR beta V segments appeared in productive rearrangements either about 87% or about 30% of the time, which broadly matched IMGT annotations. The classifier was reported to diagnose cytomegalovirus status with high specificity and sensitivity in both the original and validation cohorts. The study listed approximately 160 TCR beta chains as associated with cytomegalovirus. An association between a missense DCLRE1C variant and V-gene and J-gene trimming of TCR beta chains was found in a later genetic analysis and replicated in an independent cohort. In a later analysis, 15,000 to 20,000 TCR beta sequences were associated with specific HLA alleles at a false discovery rate of 0.05. For the cohort, immune exposure information was limited to CMV serostatus. Correlated functional status among segregating V segments might reflect linkage disequilibrium, but an unknown experimental factor could not be ruled out. In a later analysis, the rate of TCR association differed among HLA loci, with DRB1 alleles having the most associated TCRs and HLA-C alleles having the fewest. A later analysis found that HLA-associated TCR beta chains were more clonally expanded and had lower generation probabilities than equally common non-associated chains. A cluster of highly shared sequence variants was judged likely to be a technical artifact of the sequencing pipeline. Compared with the 666-donor mean, donors in an Asian-associated ancestry cluster had fewer N-insertions in productive TCRs, according to a later genetic analysis. Most CMV-associated TCR beta chains appeared to be HLA-restricted in a later analysis, and the HLA associations seemed to be driven largely by CMV exposure. In this cohort, only TCR beta chains were sequenced, and detectable features were limited by the absence of alpha or paired-chain data. In a later analysis, several top co-occurrence clusters were reported to appear linked to parvovirus B19, influenza, CMV and Epstein-Barr virus. The earlier analysis of fewer than 750 of the donors excluded some 15 rarely observed V segments, including chromosome 9 orphons, because counts were too low. HLA typing was unavailable for some donors at each locus, so association tests used only the typed subset. Across donors, most TCR sequences were observed very rarely, whereas some public TCRs were present in many individuals. A few of the identified cytomegalovirus-associated TCR beta chains were confirmed in vitro to be specific for cytomegalovirus antigens. Some IMGT-functional V segments, including TRBV6-2 and TRBV6-3, could not be distinguished by the 87-base-pair reads and were therefore excluded. Roughly uniform sequencing depth across donors was assumed in presence/absence analyses, although this assumption may not hold. A further reported finding was that TCR beta sequences accurately predicted the HLA-A and HLA-B alleles for most subjects in the first cohort. According to the authors, the approach could potentially be generalized to other disease states and immunological phenotypes. When HLA alleles, especially DR and DQ, strongly co-occurred, TCR associations were difficult to assign to individual alleles.

The cohort consisted of 600 to 750 healthy bone marrow donors. Cohort members were all nominally healthy when sampled, although unrecorded immune exposures were likely present. The donor tested CMV seronegative and was one of the 352 seronegative cohort members. A peripheral blood sample was collected from each donor, and TCR beta sequencing was performed on peripheral blood mononuclear cells. The Qiagen DNeasy Blood Extraction Kit was used to extract genomic DNA from the blood cell samples. This clone appeared a single time. It lacks a known antigen. No much larger clone exists at a distance of one base, and base qualities are not known. The library came from the immunoSEQ multiplex PCR assay. The multiplex PCR relied on a mix of 60 forward primers for TCR Vbeta segments and 13 reverse primers for TCR Jbeta segments. The CDR3 region of rearranged TCR beta genes was amplified from genomic DNA by a multiplex PCR assay. On the Illumina HiSeq System, the amplified TCR beta libraries were sequenced as 87-base-pair reads. In the authors' own workflow: Across the 670 or so repertoires, a later analysis counted 75 million to 90 million unique TCR beta chains, 9.5 million to 13 million of which were shared by at least two donors. To remove PCR and sequencing errors, raw reads were error-corrected and collapsed into unique sequences using a nearest-neighbor algorithm that merged closely related sequences. To assign V, D and J gene segments, CDR3 sequences were aligned to IMGT reference sequences. For a sequence to be retained, a match of at least six nucleotides was required to both a V gene segment and a J gene segment. Rearrangements were classified as productive when the CDR3 lacked stop codons and remained in frame with V and J, and all other rearrangements were classified as non-productive. Following IMGT convention, CDR3 was defined as the stretch from the second conserved V-encoded cysteine up to the conserved J-encoded phenylalanine. In an earlier analysis of around 640 of the donors, sequences lacking an unambiguous match to a single V gene segment were excluded. In an earlier analysis of approximately 610 of the donors, V segments were called functional above 56.7% productive rearrangements and were called segregating when the between-donor standard deviation exceeded 5%. To diagnose cytomegalovirus status from the catalog of TCR beta chain sequences, a statistical classification framework was built. V and J gene assignment, in a later analysis, came from comparing TCR nucleotide sequences with IMGT/GENE-DB human TR gene sequences. Using the TCRdist pipeline, a later analysis assigned CDR3 sequences along with most-parsimonious VDJ recombination scenarios. A later analysis defined each TCR beta chain by its CDR3 amino acid sequence plus V-gene family, and excluded reads lacking a unique V-gene family. To address suspected cross-contamination and a sequencing artifact, a later analysis removed a few hundred highly shared, low-generation-probability nucleotide sequences. For each public chain, a later analysis derived a clonal expansion index from normalized ranks of inferred template counts within each repertoire. A later analysis computed generation probabilities with a VDJ recombination model fitted to out-of-frame rearrangements, and checked the results against IGoR. A later analysis scored TCR-TCR, TCR-HLA and TCR-CMV co-occurrence with hypergeometric tests, applying a repertoire-size bias correction to TCR pairs. In a later analysis, false discovery rates were estimated by permuting HLA or CMV assignments 20 times. A later analysis grouped co-occurring TCRs with DBSCAN, adding TCRdist sequence similarity when clustering within HLA-allele-positive subsets. Repertoires with fewer than 30,000 or more than 120,000 public chains, plus five repertoires with anomalous nucleotide sharing, were excluded from co-occurrence clustering. TCRdb re-hosts the immuneACCESS table, in-frame sequences only. Its copies lack some clones; in the studies checked, an unresolved V gene accounts for under half of them, and the cause for the rest is not known. That table supplies the V and J calls and clone size; D and trimming were determined from the DNA. A total of roughly 99,000 clones appear in this sample, 70% to 85% of them only once. The ten most abundant clones make up approximately 4.5% of the sample.

The CDR3 holds 17 amino acids from the cysteine to the phenylalanine. The kept DNA is CDR3 alone, 51 bases in frame from the first base. At the junction V is shortened by 10 bases and J by 3 bases; bases outside the gene matches: 18. CDR1 is given as MRHNA and CDR2 as SNTAGT, both from the germline V gene. This receptor was taken from a male donor in good health and CMV-seronegative. The chain couples TRBV6-4 to TRBJ2-3; TRBD2 aligns with 8 central bases. The sequencing sample was made of PBMCs. At the DNA level, the sequence is TGTGCCATCAGATCCGGCATGCGGGAGGCTTGTACAGATACGCAGTATTTT. It encodes CAIRSGMREACTDTQYF.